Below, one TCR beta chain is given with its context. Its antigen is undetermined. 5'RACE primed from the constant segment yielded TCR alpha and TCR beta cDNA libraries bearing sample barcodes and UMIs. TCRdb re-analysed the 5' RACE reads in MiXCR, keeping a single row per CDR3 protein. The sample holds about 540,000 distinct CDR3 sequences; around 21% are singletons and the top ten take under 15%. The record originates from a study of T-cell memory formation after mild COVID-19. Study-wide context: TCR clusters showed largely donor specificity. Study conclusions and caveats: CD4+ contracting clones lay mainly in CM and EM, CD8+ ones in EMRA. Day 15 to 85 contractors were CD4/CD8 balanced; later expanders leaned CD4+.

This CDR3 has 14 amino acids. Germline V gene sequence: CDR1 SGHRS, CDR2 YFSETQ. Trimming took 4 bases from V and 3 from J, leaving 14 bases between them. Specimen: PBMCs or a T cell subset sorted from them (not recorded which). The origin of this receptor is an adult woman who had mild COVID-19 (a few samples of this study predate the infection). Cell type and time point are not known. The chain links TRBV5-1 to TRBJ2-7, with TRBD1 as a possible D gene (6 bases). The CDR3 sequence is CASSRWDTGYEQYF. For the CDR3, the DNA is TGCGCCAGCAGCCGTTGGGACACTGGCTACGAGCAGTACTTC.